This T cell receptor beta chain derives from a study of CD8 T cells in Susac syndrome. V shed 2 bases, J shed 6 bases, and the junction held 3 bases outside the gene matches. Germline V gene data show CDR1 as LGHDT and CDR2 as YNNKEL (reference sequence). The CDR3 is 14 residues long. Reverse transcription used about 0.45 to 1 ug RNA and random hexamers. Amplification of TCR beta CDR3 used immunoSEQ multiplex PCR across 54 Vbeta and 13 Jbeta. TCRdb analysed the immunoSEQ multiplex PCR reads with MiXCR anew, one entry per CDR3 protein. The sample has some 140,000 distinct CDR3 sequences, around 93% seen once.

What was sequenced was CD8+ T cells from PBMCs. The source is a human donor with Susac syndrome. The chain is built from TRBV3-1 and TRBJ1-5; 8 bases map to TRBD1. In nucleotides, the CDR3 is TGTGCCAGCAGCCAAACGACAGGGGTTCAGCCCCAGCATTTT. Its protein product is CASSQTTGVQPQHF.